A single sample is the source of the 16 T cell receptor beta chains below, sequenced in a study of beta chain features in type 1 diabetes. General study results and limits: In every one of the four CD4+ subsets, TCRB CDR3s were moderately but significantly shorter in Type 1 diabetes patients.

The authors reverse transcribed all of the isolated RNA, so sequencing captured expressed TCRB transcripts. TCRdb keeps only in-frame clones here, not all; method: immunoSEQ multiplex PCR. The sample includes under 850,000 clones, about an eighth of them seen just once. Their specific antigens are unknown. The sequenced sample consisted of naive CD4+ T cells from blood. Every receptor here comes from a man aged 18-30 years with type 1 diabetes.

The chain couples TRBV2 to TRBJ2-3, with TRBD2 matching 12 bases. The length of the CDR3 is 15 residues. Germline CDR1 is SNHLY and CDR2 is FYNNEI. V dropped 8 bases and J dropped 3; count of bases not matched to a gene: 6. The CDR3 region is CASLRTSGGTDTQYF. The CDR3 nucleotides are TGTGCCAGCCTCCGTACTAGCGGGGGGACAGATACGCAGTATTTT.

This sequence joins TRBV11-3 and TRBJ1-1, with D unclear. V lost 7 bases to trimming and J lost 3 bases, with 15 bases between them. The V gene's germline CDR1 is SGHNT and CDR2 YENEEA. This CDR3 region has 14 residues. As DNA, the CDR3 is TGTGCCAGCACCCCACCTGAGGGTCACACTGAAGCTTTCTTT. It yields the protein CASTPPEGHTEAFF. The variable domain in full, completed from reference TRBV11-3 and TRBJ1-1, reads EAGVVQSPRYKIIEKKQPVAFWCNPISGHNTLYWYLQNLGQGPELLIRYENEEAVDDSQLPKDRFSAERLKGVDSTLKIQPAELGDSAVYLCASTPPEGHTEAFFGQGTRLTVV.

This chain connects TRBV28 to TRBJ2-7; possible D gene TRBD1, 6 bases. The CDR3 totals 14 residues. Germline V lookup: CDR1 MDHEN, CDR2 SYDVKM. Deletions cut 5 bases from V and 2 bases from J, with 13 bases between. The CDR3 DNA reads TGTGCCAGCAGTGTCAGGGGATGGACCTACGAGCAGTACTTC. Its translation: CASSVRGWTYEQYF.

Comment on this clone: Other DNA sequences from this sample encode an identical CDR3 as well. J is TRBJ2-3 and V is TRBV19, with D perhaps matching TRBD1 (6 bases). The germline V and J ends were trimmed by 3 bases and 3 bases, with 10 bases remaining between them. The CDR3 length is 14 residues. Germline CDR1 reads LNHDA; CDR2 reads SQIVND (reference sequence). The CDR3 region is CASSMGQGTDTQYF. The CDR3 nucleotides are TGTGCCAGTAGTATGGGTCAGGGGACAGATACGCAGTATTTT.

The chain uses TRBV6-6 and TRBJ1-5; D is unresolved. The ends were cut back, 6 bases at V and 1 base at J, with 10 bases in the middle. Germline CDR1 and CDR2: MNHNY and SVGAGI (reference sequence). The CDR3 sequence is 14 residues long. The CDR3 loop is CASRFDQSNQPQHF. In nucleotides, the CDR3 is TGTGCCAGCAGATTTGACCAAAGCAATCAGCCCCAGCATTTT.

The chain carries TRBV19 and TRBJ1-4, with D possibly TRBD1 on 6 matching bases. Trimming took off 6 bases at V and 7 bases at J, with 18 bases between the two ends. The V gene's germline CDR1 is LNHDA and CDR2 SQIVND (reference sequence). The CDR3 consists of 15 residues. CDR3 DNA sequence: TGTGCCAGTAGAAAACCTACAGGGTCCAGTGAAAAACTGTTTTTT. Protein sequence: CASRKPTGSSEKLFF. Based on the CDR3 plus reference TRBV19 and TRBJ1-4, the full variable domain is DGGITQSPKYLFRKEGQNVTLSCEQNLNHDAMYWYRQDPGQGLRLIYYSQIVNDFQKGDIAEGYSVSREKKESFPLTVTSAQKNPTAFYLCASRKPTGSSEKLFFGSGTQLSVL.

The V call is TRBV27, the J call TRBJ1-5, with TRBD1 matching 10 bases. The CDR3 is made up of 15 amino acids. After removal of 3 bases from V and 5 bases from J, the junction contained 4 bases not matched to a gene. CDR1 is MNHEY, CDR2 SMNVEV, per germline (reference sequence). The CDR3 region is CASSFLGTGDQPQHF. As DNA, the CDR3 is TGTGCCAGCAGTTTTTTGGGGACAGGGGATCAGCCCCAGCATTTT.

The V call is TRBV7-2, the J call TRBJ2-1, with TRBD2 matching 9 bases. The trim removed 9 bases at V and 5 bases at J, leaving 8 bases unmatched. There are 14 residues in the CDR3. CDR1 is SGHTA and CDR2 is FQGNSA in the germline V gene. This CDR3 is CASLTGLANNEQFF. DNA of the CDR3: TGTGCCAGTTTGACGGGACTAGCTAACAATGAGCAGTTCTTC.

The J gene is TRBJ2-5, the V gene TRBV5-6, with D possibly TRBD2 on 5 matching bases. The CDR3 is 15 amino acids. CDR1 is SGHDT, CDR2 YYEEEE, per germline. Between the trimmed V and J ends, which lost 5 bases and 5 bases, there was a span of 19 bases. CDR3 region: CASSPGNGDGETQYF. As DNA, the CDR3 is TGTGCCAGCAGTCCTGGGAACGGGGATGGGGAGACCCAGTACTTC. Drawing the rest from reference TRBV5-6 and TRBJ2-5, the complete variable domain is DAGVTQSPTHLIKTRGQQVTLRCSPKSGHDTVSWYQQALGQGPQFIFQYYEEEERQRGNFPDRFSGHQFPNYSSELNVNALLLGDSALYLCASSPGNGDGETQYFGPGTRLLVL.

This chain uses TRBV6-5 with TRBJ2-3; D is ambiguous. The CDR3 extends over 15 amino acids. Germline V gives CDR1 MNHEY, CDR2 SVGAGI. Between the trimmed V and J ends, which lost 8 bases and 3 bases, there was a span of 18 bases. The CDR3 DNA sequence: TGTGCCAGCGCCCCAGGTGGGCCAACAACAGATACGCAGTATTTT. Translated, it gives CASAPGGPTTDTQYF.

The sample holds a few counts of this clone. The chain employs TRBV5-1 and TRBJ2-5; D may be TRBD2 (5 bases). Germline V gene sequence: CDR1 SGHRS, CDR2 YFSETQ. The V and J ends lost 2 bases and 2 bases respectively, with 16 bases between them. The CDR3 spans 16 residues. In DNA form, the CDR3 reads TGCGCCAGCAGCTTATTCAGAGGGTCAGTACAAGAGACCCAGTACTTC. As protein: CASSLFRGSVQETQYF. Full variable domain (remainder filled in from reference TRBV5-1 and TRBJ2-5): KAGVTQTPRYLIKTRGQQVTLSCSPISGHRSVSWYQQTPGQGLQFLFEYFSETQRNKGNFPGRFSGRQFSNSRSEMNVSTLELGDSALYLCASSLFRGSVQETQYFGPGTRLLVL.

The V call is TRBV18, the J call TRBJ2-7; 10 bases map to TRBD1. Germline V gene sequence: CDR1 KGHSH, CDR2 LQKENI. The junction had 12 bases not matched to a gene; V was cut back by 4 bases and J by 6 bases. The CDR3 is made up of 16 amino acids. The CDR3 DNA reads TGTGCCAGCTCACAACCCGGGACAGGGGCGGCTGGCGAGCAGTACTTC. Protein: CASSQPGTGAAGEQYF.

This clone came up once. Here the CDR3 reads CASNYGAGITDTQYF. CDR3 DNA sequence: TGTGCCAGCAATTATGGGGCGGGGATTACAGATACGCAGTATTTT. This chain connects TRBV5-4 to TRBJ2-3, with D possibly matching TRBD2 (6 bases). CDR1 SGHNT and CDR2 YYREEE come from the germline V gene (reference sequence). The CDR3 extends over 15 amino acids. Trimming took 6 bases from V and 3 from J, leaving 17 bases between them. Variable domain in full (rest from reference TRBV5-4 and TRBJ2-3): ETGVTQSPTHLIKTRGQQVTLRCSSQSGHNTVSWYQQALGQGPQFIFQYYREEENGRGNFPPRFSGLQFPNYSSELNVNALELDDSALYLCASNYGAGITDTQYFGPGTRLTVL.

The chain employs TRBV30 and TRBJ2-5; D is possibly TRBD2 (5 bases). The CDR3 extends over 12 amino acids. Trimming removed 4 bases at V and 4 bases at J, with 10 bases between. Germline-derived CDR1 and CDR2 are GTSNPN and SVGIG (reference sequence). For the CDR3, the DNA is TGTGCCTGGATTTCTAGCCCAGAGACCCAGTACTTC. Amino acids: CAWISSPETQYF.

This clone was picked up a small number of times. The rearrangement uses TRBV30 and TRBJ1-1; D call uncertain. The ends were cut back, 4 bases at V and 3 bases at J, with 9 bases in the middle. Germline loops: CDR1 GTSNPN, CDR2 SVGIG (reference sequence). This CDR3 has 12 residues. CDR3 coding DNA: TGTGCCTGGAAGCCCGGTTACACTGAAGCTTTCTTT. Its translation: CAWKPGYTEAFF.

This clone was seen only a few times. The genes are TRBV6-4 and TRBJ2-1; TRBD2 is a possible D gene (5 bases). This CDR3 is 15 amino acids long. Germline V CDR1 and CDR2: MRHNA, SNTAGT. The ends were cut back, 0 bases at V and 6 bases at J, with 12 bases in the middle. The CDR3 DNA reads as TGTGCCAGCAGTGACTCAGGGCGGGTCGTCAATGAGCAGTTCTTC. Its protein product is CASSDSGRVVNEQFF.